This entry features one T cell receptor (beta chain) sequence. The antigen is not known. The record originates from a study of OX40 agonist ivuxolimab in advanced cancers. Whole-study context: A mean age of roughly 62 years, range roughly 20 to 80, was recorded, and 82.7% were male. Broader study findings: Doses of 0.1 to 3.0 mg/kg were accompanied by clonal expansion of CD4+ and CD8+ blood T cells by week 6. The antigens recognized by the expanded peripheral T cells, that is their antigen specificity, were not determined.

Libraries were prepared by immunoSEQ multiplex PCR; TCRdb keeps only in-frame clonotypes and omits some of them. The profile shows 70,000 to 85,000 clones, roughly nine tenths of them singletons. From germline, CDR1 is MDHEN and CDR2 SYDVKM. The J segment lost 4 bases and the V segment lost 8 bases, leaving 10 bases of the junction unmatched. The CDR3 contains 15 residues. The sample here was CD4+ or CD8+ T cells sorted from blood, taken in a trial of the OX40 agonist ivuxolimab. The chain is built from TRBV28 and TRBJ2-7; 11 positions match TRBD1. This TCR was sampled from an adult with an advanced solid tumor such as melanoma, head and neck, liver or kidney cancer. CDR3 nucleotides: TGTGCCAGCCTAACCGTCGGGACAGGGGGTTACGAGCAGTACTTC. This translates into CASLTVGTGGYEQYF.